This T cell receptor (beta chain) comes out of a study of cytomegalovirus exposure and HLA in healthy donors. Study observations and caveats: In a later analysis, several top co-occurrence clusters appeared linked to parvovirus B19, influenza, CMV and Epstein-Barr virus.

CDR1 GTSNPN and CDR2 SVGIG come from the germline V gene (reference sequence). The CDR3 runs to 16 residues. V lost 2 bases and J lost 3; bases outside the gene matches: 9. 60 Vbeta and 13 Jbeta primers were used in PCR. Sequenced by immunoSEQ multiplex PCR; TCRdb stores in-frame clones only, minus some. The sample holds approximately 82,000 clones, roughly a tenth seen once. In the case of this clone: Its specificity is not known.

This sequence originates from a man in his 60s in good health and CMV-seropositive. Sequenced input: PBMCs. V usage is TRBV30 and J usage is TRBJ1-3; 8 nucleotides agree with TRBD1. The CDR3 reads CAWSPLTGGRGNTIYF. The CDR3 nucleotides are TGTGCCTGGAGTCCGCTAACAGGGGGACGTGGAAACACCATATATTTT.